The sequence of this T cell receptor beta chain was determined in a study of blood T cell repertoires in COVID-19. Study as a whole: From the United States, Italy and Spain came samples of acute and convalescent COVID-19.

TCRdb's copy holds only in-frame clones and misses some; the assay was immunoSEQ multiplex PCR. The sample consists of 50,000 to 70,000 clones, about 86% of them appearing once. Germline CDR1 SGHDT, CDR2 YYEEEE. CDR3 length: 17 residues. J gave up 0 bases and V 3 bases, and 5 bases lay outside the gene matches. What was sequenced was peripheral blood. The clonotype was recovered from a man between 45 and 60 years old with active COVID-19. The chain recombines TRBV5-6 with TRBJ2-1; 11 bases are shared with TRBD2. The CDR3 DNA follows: TGTGCCAGCAGCTGGACTAGCGGGTATTCCTCCTACAATGAGCAGTTCTTC. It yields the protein CASSWTSGYSSYNEQFF. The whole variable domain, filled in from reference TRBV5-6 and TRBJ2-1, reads DAGVTQSPTHLIKTRGQQVTLRCSPKSGHDTVSWYQQALGQGPQFIFQYYEEEERQRGNFPDRFSGHQFPNYSSELNVNALLLGDSALYLCASSWTSGYSSYNEQFFGPGTRLTVL.